This T cell receptor beta chain originates from a study of monozygotic twins with inflammatory bowel disease. General study findings and limits: Telling apart the different T cell subtypes was not possible. Among IBD patients, fewer clonotypes were shared with others than among healthy twins, especially with disease activity.

The germline CDR1 and CDR2 sequences are SGHVS and FNYEAQ. The CDR3 length is 16 residues. In preparing each TCR library, 3500 ng of total RNA was used. TCRdb reanalyzed the 5' RACE reads and collapses them to one entry per CDR3 protein, without DNA. Recorded here are over 110,000 distinct CDR3 sequences; the top ten clones represent 2% to 3%. A remark on this clonotype: Its cognate antigen is unknown.

The chain has TRBV7-6 and TRBJ1-3. Source material: blood. This receptor was identified in a human donor with ulcerative colitis or Crohn's disease, or a healthy co-twin of an affected twin (not recorded which). The CDR3 is CASSLEPTDSGNTIYF.